This record looks at one TCR beta chain sequence and its context. The antigen is unknown. The entry originates in a study of response to subunit inactivated influenza vaccine. TCRdb redid the calling of the RT-PCR reads with MiXCR, one entry per CDR3 protein. Of roughly 790,000 distinct CDR3 sequences listed, 21% are singletons. Study findings and constraints: Every seasonal influenza vaccination brings in few new T cells, the authors suggested.

V was clipped by 4 bases and J by 4 bases; unmatched bases: 1. CDR1 DFQATT and CDR2 SNEGSKA come from the germline V gene (reference sequence). CDR3 length: 12 amino acids. This TCR was recovered from a man aged 45 to 65 who received an inactivated influenza vaccine. The sequences come from PBMCs from blood, collected more than 4 days after vaccination. The V gene is TRBV20-1, the J gene TRBJ1-3; TRBD1 matches at 7 bases. The CDR3 DNA is TGCAGTGCTATAGGGGGCGGAAACACCATATATTTT. Translation: CSAIGGGNTIYF.